The clone carrying this T cell receptor (beta chain) has a single count. This sample is drawn from a study of blood T cell repertoires in COVID-19. Overall study context: COVID-19 samples, acute and convalescent, were from the United States, Italy and Spain.

This CDR3 is 15 amino acids long. Per germline, CDR1 MNHEY and CDR2 SMNVEV (reference sequence). V was pared by 4 bases and J by 4 bases, with 8 bases of the junction left unmatched. In the authors' methods: Estimation of nucleated cell counts relied on the amplification of reference gene primers. Produced via immunoSEQ multiplex PCR; TCRdb's table is partial and in-frame only. D and trimming come from the DNA, and the V and J calls and clone size come from that table. The sample lists 330,000 or so clones, around 90% occurring once. Those who participated ranged in age from roughly 18 to 90 years and resided in about two dozen US areas.

This chain connects TRBV27 to TRBJ1-1; the match to TRBD1 covers 8 bases. This receptor was taken from a man aged 30 to 39 who had recovered from COVID-19. The specimen was PBMCs or T cells enriched from blood (not recorded which). CDR3: CASSSLGQVTTEAFF. For the CDR3, the DNA is TGTGCCAGCAGTTCCTTGGGACAGGTTACCACTGAAGCTTTCTTT.